The next 14 T cell receptor beta chains were all read from a single sample in a study of shared clonotypes between healthy human individuals. Measured with immunoSEQ multiplex PCR; TCRdb has only the in-frame clones, and not every one. The profile shows 1.4 million to 1.5 million clones, roughly 96% of them singletons. The source material was naive CD4+ T cells sorted from blood. Subset indicated: CD45RA+ positively selected. These receptors came from a man aged 25-45 years in good health.

The genes are TRBV7-8 and TRBJ1-5; no reliable D call. The V and J ends lost 5 bases and 10 bases respectively, with 18 bases between them. The CDR3 runs to 14 residues. Germline V lookup: CDR1 SGHVS, CDR2 FQNEAQ. The CDR3 reads CASSTLQQRPPQHF. CDR3 DNA sequence: TGTGCCAGCAGCACGCTACAGCAGCGTCCCCCCCAGCATTTT.

The chain recombines TRBV4-1 with TRBJ2-1, with TRBD1 identical over 9 bases. Germline CDR1 and CDR2: MGHRA and YSYEKL. This CDR3 contains 15 residues. With 4 bases clipped from V and 5 bases from J, the junction kept 6 bases outside the gene matches. CDR3 in DNA: TGCGCCAGCAGCCCAACGGGACAGGGCGACAATGAGCAGTTCTTC. Protein: CASSPTGQGDNEQFF.

The chain links TRBV7-7 to TRBJ2-7, with 7 bases identical to TRBD2. CDR3 size: 15 residues. Germline V lookup: CDR1 SSHAT, CDR2 FNYEAQ (reference sequence). V lost 5 bases and J lost 7; bases outside the gene matches: 14. The CDR3 DNA reads TGTGCCAGCAGCCCCTTCCACGCGGGAGTGGGTGAGCAGTACTTC. The encoded protein is CASSPFHAGVGEQYF.

The chain has TRBV28 and TRBJ1-2; tentatively, D is TRBD1 (5 bases). CDR1 is MDHEN, CDR2 SYDVKM, per germline. This CDR3 contains 13 residues. V shed 8 bases and J shed 7 bases, with 17 bases lying between them. The CDR3 spells CASQKGDDGGYTF. CDR3 DNA: TGTGCCAGCCAAAAAGGGGATGATGGTGGCTACACCTTC.

The rearrangement links TRBV19 to TRBJ2-2; a weak D match, TRBD1 (5 bases). The germline V gene encodes CDR1 LNHDA and CDR2 SQIVND (reference sequence). The V end was cut by 3 bases, the J end by 0 bases, with 8 bases between. This CDR3 comprises 15 residues. The CDR3 nucleotides are TGTGCCAGTAGTATGGGGCAAGCGAACACCGGGGAGCTGTTTTTT. It is translated as CASSMGQANTGELFF. Drawing the rest from reference TRBV19 and TRBJ2-2, the complete variable domain is DGGITQSPKYLFRKEGQNVTLSCEQNLNHDAMYWYRQDPGQGLRLIYYSQIVNDFQKGDIAEGYSVSREKKESFPLTVTSAQKNPTAFYLCASSMGQANTGELFFGEGSRLTVL.

The gene calls are TRBV18 and TRBJ2-1; perhaps D is TRBD1 or TRBD2 (5 bases each). V dropped 6 bases and J dropped 13 bases, with 16 bases sitting between them. The germline gives CDR1 KGHSH, CDR2 LQKENI. This CDR3 region has 12 residues. CDR3 protein: CASSIGLTEQFF. For the CDR3, the DNA is TGTGCCAGCTCGATCGGACTGACAGAACAGTTCTTC. Full variable domain (missing parts from reference TRBV18 and TRBJ2-1): NAGVMQNPRHLVRRRGQEARLRCSPMKGHSHVYWYRQLPEEGLKFMVYLQKENIIDESGMPKERFSAEFPKEGPSILRIQQVVRGDSAAYFCASSIGLTEQFFGPGTRLTVL.

The chain links TRBV28 to TRBJ1-4; D remains unclear. CDR3 length: 13 residues. The V and J ends lost 5 bases and 5 bases respectively, with 9 bases between them. Germline CDR1 and CDR2: MDHEN and SYDVKM. The CDR3 DNA is TGTGCCAGCAGTCTTAGAGGGAATGAAAAACTGTTTTTT. Its translation: CASSLRGNEKLFF.

The gene calls are TRBV5-1 and TRBJ2-1; TRBD2 aligns across 9 bases. Per germline, CDR1 SGHRS and CDR2 YFSETQ. This CDR3 is built from 12 residues. After removal of 5 bases from V and 9 bases from J, the junction contained 3 bases not matched to a gene. DNA for the CDR3: TGCGCCAGCAGTAGCGGGAGTGGTGAGCAGTTCTTC. It yields the protein CASSSGSGEQFF.

This chain joins TRBV6-5 and TRBJ2-5; D gene uncertain. Germline-derived CDR1 and CDR2 are MNHEY and SVGAGI. V was shortened by 0 bases and J by 7 bases, with 9 bases between the two germline ends. The CDR3 has 13 residues. The CDR3 DNA follows: TGTGCCAGCAGTTACTCGATGGGTGGGACCCAGTACTTC. It translates to CASSYSMGGTQYF.

The rearrangement joins TRBV29-1 to TRBJ2-7; D is possibly TRBD1 (5 bases). V lost 3 bases, J lost 3 bases, and 12 bases lay in between. Germline CDR1 reads SQVTM; CDR2 reads ANQGSEA. CDR3 size: 13 residues. CDR3 region: CSVDAGKGYEQYF. The CDR3, as DNA: TGCAGCGTTGACGCAGGGAAGGGCTACGAGCAGTACTTC.

This chain connects TRBV29-1 to TRBJ2-6; TRBD1 matches 7 bases. V trimming: 0 bases; J trimming: 3 bases; junction bases outside the gene matches: 5. Germline CDR1 reads SQVTM; CDR2 reads ANQGSEA. The CDR3 totals 16 residues. The DNA for the CDR3 is TGCAGCGTTGAAGATAACGGGACAGATGGGGCCAACGTCCTGACTTTC. Translated, it gives CSVEDNGTDGANVLTF.

The chain uses TRBV6-6 and TRBJ2-3; 11 positions match TRBD1. J lost 2 bases, V lost 6 bases, and 4 bases had no gene match. Per the germline V gene, CDR1 is MNHNY and CDR2 is SVGAGI (reference sequence). The CDR3 has 15 residues. In DNA, the CDR3 is TGTGCCAGCAGCTTCGGACAGGGGGCCACAGATACGCAGTATTTT. Translated: CASSFGQGATDTQYF.

This rearrangement joins TRBV7-3 to TRBJ2-1, with a tentative D call TRBD2 (6 bases). Germline V gives CDR1 SGHTA, CDR2 FQGTGA. The CDR3 has 15 amino acids. The V end lost 1 base, the J end lost 2 bases, and 9 bases lay between the germline ends. CDR3: CASSLMGGTYNEQFF. DNA of the CDR3: TGTGCCAGCAGCTTAATGGGCGGGACCTACAATGAGCAGTTCTTC.

The chain has TRBV5-6 and TRBJ2-7; D gene unclear. The CDR3 is 12 amino acids. Per germline, CDR1 SGHDT and CDR2 YYEEEE. Trimming left V 2 bases short and J 3 bases short, with 6 bases between. The CDR3 nucleotides are TGTGCCAGCAGCTTCAGGCGCTACGAGCAGTACTTC. Translation gives CASSFRRYEQYF. Full variable domain (missing parts from reference TRBV5-6 and TRBJ2-7): DAGVTQSPTHLIKTRGQQVTLRCSPKSGHDTVSWYQQALGQGPQFIFQYYEEEERQRGNFPDRFSGHQFPNYSSELNVNALLLGDSALYLCASSFRRYEQYFGPGTRLTVT.